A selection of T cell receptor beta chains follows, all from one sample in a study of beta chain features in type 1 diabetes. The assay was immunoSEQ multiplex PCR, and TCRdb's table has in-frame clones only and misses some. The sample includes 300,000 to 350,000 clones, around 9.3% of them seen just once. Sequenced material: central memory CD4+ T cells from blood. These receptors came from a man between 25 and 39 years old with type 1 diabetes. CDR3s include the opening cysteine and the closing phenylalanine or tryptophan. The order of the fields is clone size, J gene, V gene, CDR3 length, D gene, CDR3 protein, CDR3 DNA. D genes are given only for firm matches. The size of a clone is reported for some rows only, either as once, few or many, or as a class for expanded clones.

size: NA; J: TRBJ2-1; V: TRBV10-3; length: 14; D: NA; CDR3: CAISESVQAGEQFF; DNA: TGTGCCATCAGTGAGTCCGTGCAGGCAGGCGAGCAGTTCTTC
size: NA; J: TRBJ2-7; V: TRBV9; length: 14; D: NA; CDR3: CASSGGASSYEQYF; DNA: TGTGCCAGCTCAGGGGGGGCGAGCTCCTACGAGCAGTACTTC
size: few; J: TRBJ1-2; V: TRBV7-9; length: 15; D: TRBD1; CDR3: CASSLTGTGDGGYTF; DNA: TGTGCCAGCAGCTTAACCGGGACAGGGGATGGTGGCTACACCTTC
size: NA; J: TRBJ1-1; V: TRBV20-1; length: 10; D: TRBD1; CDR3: CSTGDTEAFF; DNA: TGCAGTACAGGGGACACTGAAGCTTTCTTT
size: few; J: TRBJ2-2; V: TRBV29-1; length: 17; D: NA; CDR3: CSVAERAYIANTGELFF; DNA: TGCAGCGTTGCCGAGAGGGCCTACATTGCGAACACCGGGGAGCTGTTTTTT
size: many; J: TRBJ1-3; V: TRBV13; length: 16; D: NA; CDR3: CASSRLGEGSGNTIYF; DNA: TGTGCCAGCAGCCGCCTCGGCGAGGGCTCAGGAAACACCATATATTTT
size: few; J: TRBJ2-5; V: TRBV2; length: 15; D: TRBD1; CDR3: CASSEVGTEGETQYF; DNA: TGTGCCAGCAGTGAGGTTGGGACAGAGGGAGAGACCCAGTACTTC
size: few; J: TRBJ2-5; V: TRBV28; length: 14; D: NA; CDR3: CASSLDRQQETQYF; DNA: TGTGCCAGCAGTCTGGACCGGCAACAAGAGACCCAGTACTTC
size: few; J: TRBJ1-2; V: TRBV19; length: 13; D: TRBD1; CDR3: CASSRDRDYGYTF; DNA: TGTGCCAGTAGCAGGGACAGAGATTATGGCTACACCTTC
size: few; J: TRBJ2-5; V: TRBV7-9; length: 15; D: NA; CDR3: CASSLASGFGETQYF; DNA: TGTGCCAGCAGCTTAGCGTCCGGGTTTGGGGAGACCCAGTACTTC
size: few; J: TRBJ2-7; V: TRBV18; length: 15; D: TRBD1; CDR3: CASSPSSEGAYEQYF; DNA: TGTGCCAGCTCACCAAGTTCTGAGGGGGCTTACGAGCAGTACTTC
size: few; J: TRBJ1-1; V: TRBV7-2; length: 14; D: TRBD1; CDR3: CASSVGTANTEAFF; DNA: TGTGCCAGCAGCGTAGGGACAGCGAACACTGAAGCTTTCTTT